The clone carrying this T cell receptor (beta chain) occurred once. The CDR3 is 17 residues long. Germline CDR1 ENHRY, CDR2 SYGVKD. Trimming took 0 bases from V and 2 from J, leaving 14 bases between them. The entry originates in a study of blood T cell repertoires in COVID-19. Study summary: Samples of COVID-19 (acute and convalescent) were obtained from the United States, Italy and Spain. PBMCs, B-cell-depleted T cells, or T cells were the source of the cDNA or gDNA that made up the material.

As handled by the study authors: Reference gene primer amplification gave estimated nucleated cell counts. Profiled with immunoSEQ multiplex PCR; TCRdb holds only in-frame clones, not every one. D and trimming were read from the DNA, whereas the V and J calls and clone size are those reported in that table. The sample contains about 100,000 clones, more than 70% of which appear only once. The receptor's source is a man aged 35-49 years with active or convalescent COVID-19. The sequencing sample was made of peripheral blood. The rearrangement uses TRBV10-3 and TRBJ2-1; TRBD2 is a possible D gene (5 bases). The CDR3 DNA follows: TGTGCCATCAGTGAGTCGATACCGAGCGGACCCTACAATGAGCAGTTCTTC. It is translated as CAISESIPSGPYNEQFF.